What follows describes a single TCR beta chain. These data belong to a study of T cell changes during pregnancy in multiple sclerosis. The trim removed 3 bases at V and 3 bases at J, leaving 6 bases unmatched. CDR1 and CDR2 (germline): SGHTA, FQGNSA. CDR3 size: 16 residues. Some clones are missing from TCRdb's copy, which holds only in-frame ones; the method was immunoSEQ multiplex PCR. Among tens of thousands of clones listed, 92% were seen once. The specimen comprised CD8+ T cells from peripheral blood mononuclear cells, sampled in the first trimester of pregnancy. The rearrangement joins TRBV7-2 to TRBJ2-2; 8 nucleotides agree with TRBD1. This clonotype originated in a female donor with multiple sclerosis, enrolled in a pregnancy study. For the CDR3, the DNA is TGTGCCAGCAGCTTCATGGCAGGGGGCGACACCGGGGAGCTGTTTTTT. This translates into CASSFMAGGDTGELFF.